The 8 T cell receptor beta chains below all came from one sample that was sequenced in a study of Ad26.COV2.S vaccination and SARS-CoV-2 variants. Regarding treatment: some 20 received Ad26.COV2.S at low or high dose, single or two shots; several received placebo; per-sample allocation not given. Sampling occurred on day 63 after the first vaccine or placebo injection. Generated by immunoSEQ multiplex PCR, the TCRdb table keeps only in-frame clones and is missing some. The repertoire has 350,000 to 450,000 clones, 92% of them found once; the top ten carry around 1.8%. The sample consisted of peripheral blood, taken in a trial of Ad26.COV2.S vaccine versus placebo. These receptor sequences come from a person between 18 and 60 years old who received the Ad26.COV2.S COVID-19 vaccine or a placebo.

The chain links TRBV18 to TRBJ2-7, with D unresolved. This CDR3 contains 13 residues. V lost 2 bases to trimming and J lost 3 bases, with 8 bases between them. Germline CDR1 and CDR2: KGHSH and LQKENI. The CDR3 bases are TGTGCCAGCTCACCAGGGCAAGACTACGAGCAGTACTTC. This codes for CASSPGQDYEQYF.

The rearrangement joins TRBV20-1 to TRBJ2-7; D is ambiguous. CDR1 is DFQATT, CDR2 SNEGSKA, per germline (reference sequence). Trimming cost V 6 bases and J 0 bases, with 6 bases left between them. CDR3 length equals 11 residues. The CDR3 spells CSASSSYEQYF. As DNA, the CDR3 is TGCAGTGCCTCGAGCTCCTACGAGCAGTACTTC.

This chain uses TRBV6-5 with TRBJ1-2, with TRBD1 as a possible D gene (5 bases). V lost 6 bases, J lost 8 bases, and 7 bases lay in between. CDR1 is MNHEY, CDR2 SVGAGI, per germline. The CDR3 has 10 amino acids. The CDR3 spells CASSWGGYTF. The CDR3 DNA is TGTGCCAGCAGCTGGGGCGGCTACACCTTC.

The genes are TRBV7-9 and TRBJ2-1, with 9 bases identical to TRBD2. Trimming at V came to 5 bases and at J to 7 bases, leaving 12 bases not matched to a gene. From germline, CDR1 is SEHNR and CDR2 FQNEAQ (reference sequence). The CDR3 is made up of 16 amino acids. The CDR3 here is CASSPRVAGGRNEQFF. The CDR3 DNA reads as TGTGCCAGCAGCCCCCGCGTGGCGGGGGGGCGGAATGAGCAGTTCTTC.

The V and J genes are TRBV19 and TRBJ1-1, with 7 bases lining up with TRBD1. The V gene end was trimmed by 7 bases and the J gene end by 0 bases; junction bases not matched to a gene: 8. This CDR3 contains 15 residues. The germline V gene has CDR1 LNHDA and CDR2 SQIVND (reference sequence). The CDR3 coding sequence is TGTGCCAGTATCAAAACAGGGGCCTTGAACACTGAAGCTTTCTTT. This gives the protein CASIKTGALNTEAFF.

The chain combines TRBV11-2 with TRBJ2-7; unclear D gene. Per the germline V gene, CDR1 is SGHAT and CDR2 is FQNNGV. This CDR3 contains 12 residues. V was trimmed by 0 bases and J by 9 bases, leaving 9 bases between them. The CDR3 nucleotides are TGTGCCAGCAGCTTAGAGTTGGCAGGGCAGTACTTC. It specifies CASSLELAGQYF.

The chain is built from TRBV19 and TRBJ1-6; 8 bases line up with TRBD1. The CDR3 runs to 13 residues. Germline lookup yields CDR1 LNHDA and CDR2 SQIVND (reference sequence). V trimming: 5 bases; J trimming: 14 bases; junction bases outside the gene matches: 8. CDR3 DNA sequence: TGTGCCAGTAGTCGACAGGGGACTGGCGCCCTCCACTTT. Translation: CASSRQGTGALHF.

The CDR3 region has the DNA TGCGCCAGCAGCTTGGCGGAAAGGATTTACAATGAGCAGTTCTTC. It encodes CASSLAERIYNEQFF. V usage is TRBV5-1 and J usage is TRBJ2-1, with unresolved D. In germline, CDR1 is SGHRS, CDR2 YFSETQ. V dropped 0 bases and J dropped 4 bases, with 11 bases sitting between them. CDR3 length: 15 residues.